Below, one T cell receptor beta chain is given with its context. This specimen belongs to a study of shared T cell receptors in the human thymus. Using immunoSEQ multiplex PCR, the repertoire was profiled, and TCRdb retains in-frame clones only, with some absent. The table includes about 610,000 clones, around nine tenths detected once. The CDR3 has 13 residues. V lost 4 bases, J lost 6 bases, and 2 bases stayed unmatched. Germline loops: CDR1 MGHRA, CDR2 YSYEKL. These sequences were also reported in another study, on human thymus T cells. This second study says: Resections were taken during corrective heart surgery, and the thymus tissue came from these. It looked as if thymic and blood repertoires used V and J genes in a biased way. Related work found strong thymic repertoire overlap between unrelated individuals.

This chain links TRBV4-1 with TRBJ2-2, with 7 nucleotides matching TRBD1. The origin of this receptor is a boy less than two years old with a congenital heart defect. The specimen sequenced was thymocytes. The CDR3 coding sequence is TGCGCCAGCAGCCCCAGGGGGTCCGGGGAGCTGTTTTTT. Translating gives CASSPRGSGELFF.